This T cell receptor (delta chain) derives from a study of Vδ1+ human thymocytes (dated by TCRdb to the late 2010s). A note on the overall study: mRNA-level TRG and TRD CDR3 repertoires of highly purified Vdelta1+ thymocytes from young children were characterised as a data resource. The multiplex-based CDR3 amplicon strategy had previously been validated against 5'RACE-based CDR3 amplicon generation methods. What the authors observed across the whole study: Donors did not cluster by age or sex, so the analyses were not stratified by age or sex. The authors advised highly purified populations and single-cell validation, since unexpected Vdelta2 sequences could cause misinterpretation of bulk repertoire data. Unlike the oligoclonal repertoires in peripheral blood, the thymic TRG and TRD repertoires appeared highly polyclonal, with Gaussian CDR3 length distributions. Even though sort purity was high, about 19% of thymic TRD sequences were Vdelta2 (and few were Vdelta3), which was not the case for the peripheral blood Vdelta1+ controls. Many TRG clonotypes were found to be shared between donors (up to roughly 7x10^3), whereas TRD repertoires were found to be essentially private (max roughly 120 shared).

Thymic samples were depleted of alphabeta T cells, then CD3+ TCRVdelta1+ TCRVdelta2- thymocytes were FACS-sorted. The purity of the sorted Vdelta1+ thymocytes was between roughly 98% and 99.6%. Thymic specimens were obtained from about eight paediatric patients, aged from roughly 5 days to 15 months, who were undergoing corrective cardiac surgery. Thymic tissue was dispersed and mononuclear cells isolated on a Histopaque-1077 density gradient. Staining used anti-TCRVdelta1 clone TS8.2, anti-TCRVdelta2 clone B6, anti-CD3 clone HIT3a and anti-TCRalphabeta clone IP26 antibodies. The germline V gene sets CDR1 to TSWWSYY and CDR2 to QGS. From the cysteine up to the phenylalanine, the CDR3 has a length of 20 residues. Only the CDR3 DNA stays, 60 bases, in frame from base 1. V has 1 base trimmed and J has 3 bases trimmed; junction bases matching no gene number 14. RNA was extracted with the RNeasy mini kit and reverse transcribed using Superscript III. CDR3 amplicons were produced by multiplex PCR using pooled V-gene forward primers and a constant-region reverse primer with Illumina adaptor overhangs. After gel purification, the amplicons were indexed with Nextera index primers over about 8 extra PCR cycles and then purified using AMPure XP beads. Libraries were sequenced on an Illumina MiSeq with paired-end 250 bp reads, dual indexing and around 19% PhiX spike-in. The source study handled its data this way. FastQC was used to quality check the reads, while ea-utils fastq-join merged the TRG read pairs. Sequences were annotated with IMGT/HighV-QUEST, keeping only productive sequences with unambiguous V-gene assignment; clonotypes were defined by identical CDR3 sequence. For downstream analysis, VDJtools 1.1.1, tcR 2.2.3, Treemap and vegan Shannon diversity in R 3.4.4 were used. Clone calls in TCRdb were regenerated from the public reads with CATT, after which identical DNA sequences shared one row. The V and J calls, along with clone size, are taken from TCRdb and not from the paper's own processing. The sample has more than 45,000 delta-chain clones on record, more than 12% of them singletons. Under 0.5% of the sample is taken by the ten largest.

About this clone itself: Which antigen it targets is not known. One base away there is no much larger clone; base qualities are not given.

The rearranged segments are TRDV1 and TRDJ1, with 13 central nucleotides matching TRDD3. The sample taken for sequencing was Vdelta1+ gamma-delta thymocytes from the thymus. The cell subset or site tag for this specimen amounts to: FACS-sorted CD3+ TCRalphabeta- TCRVdelta1+ TCRVdelta2- thymocytes. The source is a girl less than two years old who had congenital heart surgery. The nucleotide sequence is TGTGCTCTTGGGGAACAGCGGTCTCCCCGTACTGGGGGATACGCCGATAAACTCATCTTT. This codes for CALGEQRSPRTGGYADKLIF.